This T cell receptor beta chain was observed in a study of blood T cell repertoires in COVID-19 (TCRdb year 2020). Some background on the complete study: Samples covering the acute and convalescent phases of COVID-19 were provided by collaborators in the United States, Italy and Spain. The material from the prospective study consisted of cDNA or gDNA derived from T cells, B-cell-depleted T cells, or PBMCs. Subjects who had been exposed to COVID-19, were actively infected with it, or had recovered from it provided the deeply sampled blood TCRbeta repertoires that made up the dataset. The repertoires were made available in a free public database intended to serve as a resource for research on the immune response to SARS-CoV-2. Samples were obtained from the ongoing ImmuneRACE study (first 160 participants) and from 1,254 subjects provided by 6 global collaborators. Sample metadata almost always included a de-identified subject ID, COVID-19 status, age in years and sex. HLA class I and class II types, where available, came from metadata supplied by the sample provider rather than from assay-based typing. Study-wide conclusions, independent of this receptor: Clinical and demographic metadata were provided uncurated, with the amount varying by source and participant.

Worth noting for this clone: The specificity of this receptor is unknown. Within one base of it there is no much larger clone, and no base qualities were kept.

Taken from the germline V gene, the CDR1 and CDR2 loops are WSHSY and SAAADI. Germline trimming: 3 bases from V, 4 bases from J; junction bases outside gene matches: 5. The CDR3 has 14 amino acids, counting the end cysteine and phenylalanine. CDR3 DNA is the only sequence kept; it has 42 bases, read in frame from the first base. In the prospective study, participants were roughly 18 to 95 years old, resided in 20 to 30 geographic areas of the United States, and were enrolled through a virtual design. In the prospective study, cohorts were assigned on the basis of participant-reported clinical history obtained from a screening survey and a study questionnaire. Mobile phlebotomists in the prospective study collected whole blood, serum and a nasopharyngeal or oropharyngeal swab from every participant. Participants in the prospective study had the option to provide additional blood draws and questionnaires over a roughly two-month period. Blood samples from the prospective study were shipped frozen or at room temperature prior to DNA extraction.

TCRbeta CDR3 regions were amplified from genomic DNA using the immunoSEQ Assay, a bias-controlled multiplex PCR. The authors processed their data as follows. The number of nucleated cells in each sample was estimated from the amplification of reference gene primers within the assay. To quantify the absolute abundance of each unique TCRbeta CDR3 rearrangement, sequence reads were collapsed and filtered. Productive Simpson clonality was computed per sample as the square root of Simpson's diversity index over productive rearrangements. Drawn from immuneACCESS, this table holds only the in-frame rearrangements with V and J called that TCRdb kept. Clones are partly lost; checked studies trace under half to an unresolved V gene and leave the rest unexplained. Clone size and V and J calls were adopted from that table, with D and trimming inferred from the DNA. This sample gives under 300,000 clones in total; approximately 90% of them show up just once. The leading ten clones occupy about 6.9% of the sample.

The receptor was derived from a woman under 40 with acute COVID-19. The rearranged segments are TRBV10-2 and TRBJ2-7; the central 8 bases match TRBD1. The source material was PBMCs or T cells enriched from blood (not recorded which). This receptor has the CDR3 CASSETGGRYEQYF. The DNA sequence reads TGCGCCAGCAGTGAAACAGGGGGTAGGTACGAGCAGTACTTC.